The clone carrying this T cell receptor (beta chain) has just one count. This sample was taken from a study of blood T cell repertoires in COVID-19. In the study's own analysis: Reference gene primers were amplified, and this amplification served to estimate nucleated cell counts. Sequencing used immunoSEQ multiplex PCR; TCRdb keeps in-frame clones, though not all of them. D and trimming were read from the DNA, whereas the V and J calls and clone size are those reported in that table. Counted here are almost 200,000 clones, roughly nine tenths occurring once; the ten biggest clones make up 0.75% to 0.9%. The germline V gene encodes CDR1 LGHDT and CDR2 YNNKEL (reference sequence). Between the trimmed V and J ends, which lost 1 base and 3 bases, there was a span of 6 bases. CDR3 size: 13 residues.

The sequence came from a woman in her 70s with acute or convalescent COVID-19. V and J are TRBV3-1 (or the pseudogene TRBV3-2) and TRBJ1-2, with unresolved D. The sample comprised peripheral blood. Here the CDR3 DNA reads TGTGCCAGCAGCCAAGTACAGCACTATGGCTACACCTTC. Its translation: CASSQVQHYGYTF.